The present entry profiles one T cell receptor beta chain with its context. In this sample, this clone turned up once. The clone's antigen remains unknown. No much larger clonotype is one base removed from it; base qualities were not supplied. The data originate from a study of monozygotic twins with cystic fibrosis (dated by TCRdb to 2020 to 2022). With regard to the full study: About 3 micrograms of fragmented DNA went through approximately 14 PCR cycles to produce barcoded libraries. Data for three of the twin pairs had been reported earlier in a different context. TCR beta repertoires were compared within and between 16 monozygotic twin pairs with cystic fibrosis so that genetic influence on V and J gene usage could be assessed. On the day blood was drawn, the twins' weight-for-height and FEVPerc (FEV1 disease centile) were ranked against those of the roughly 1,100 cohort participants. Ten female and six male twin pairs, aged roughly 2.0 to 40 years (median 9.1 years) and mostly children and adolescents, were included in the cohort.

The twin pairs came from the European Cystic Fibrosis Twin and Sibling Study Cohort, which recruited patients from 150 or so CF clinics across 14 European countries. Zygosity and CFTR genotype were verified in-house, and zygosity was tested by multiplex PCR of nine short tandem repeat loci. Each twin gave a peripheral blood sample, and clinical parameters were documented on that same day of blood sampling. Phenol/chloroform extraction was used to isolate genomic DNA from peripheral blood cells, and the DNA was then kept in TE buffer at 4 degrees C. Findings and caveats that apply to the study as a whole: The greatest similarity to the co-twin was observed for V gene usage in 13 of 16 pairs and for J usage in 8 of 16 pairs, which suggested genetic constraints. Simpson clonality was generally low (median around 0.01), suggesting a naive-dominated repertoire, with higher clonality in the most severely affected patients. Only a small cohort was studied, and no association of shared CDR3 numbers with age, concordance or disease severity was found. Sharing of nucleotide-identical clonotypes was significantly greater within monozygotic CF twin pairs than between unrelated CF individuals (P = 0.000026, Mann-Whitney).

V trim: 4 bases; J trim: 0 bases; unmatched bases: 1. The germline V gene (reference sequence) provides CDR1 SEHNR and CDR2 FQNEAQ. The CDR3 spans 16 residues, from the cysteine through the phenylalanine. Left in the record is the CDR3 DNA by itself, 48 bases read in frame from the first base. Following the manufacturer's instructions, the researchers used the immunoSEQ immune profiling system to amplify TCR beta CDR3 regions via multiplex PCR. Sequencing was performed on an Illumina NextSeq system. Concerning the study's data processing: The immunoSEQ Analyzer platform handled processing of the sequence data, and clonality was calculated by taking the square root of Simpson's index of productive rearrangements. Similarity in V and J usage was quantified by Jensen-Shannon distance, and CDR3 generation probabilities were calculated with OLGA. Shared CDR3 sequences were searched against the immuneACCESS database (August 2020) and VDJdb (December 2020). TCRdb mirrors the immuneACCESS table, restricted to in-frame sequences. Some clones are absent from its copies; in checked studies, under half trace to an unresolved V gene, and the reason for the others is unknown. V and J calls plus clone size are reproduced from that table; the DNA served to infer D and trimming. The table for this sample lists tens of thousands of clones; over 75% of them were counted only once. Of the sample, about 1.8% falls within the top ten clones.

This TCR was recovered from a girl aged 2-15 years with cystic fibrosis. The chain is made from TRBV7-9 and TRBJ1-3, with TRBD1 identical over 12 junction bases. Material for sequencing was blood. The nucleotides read TGTGCCAGCAGCTGGGGACAGGGGGCCTCTGGAAACACCATATATTTT. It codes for CASSWGQGASGNTIYF.